The following is a T cell receptor (beta chain) sequence with its context. At one of its ends the junction is not consistent with the germline gene, which may arise from a read error. The CDR3 consists of 15 residues. Germline V gene lookup returns CDR1 SSHAT and CDR2 FNYEAQ (reference sequence). These data belong to a study of blood T cell repertoires in COVID-19. Produced via immunoSEQ multiplex PCR; TCRdb's table is partial and in-frame only. This table holds about 150,000 clones, approximately 85% found once. The material sequenced was peripheral blood. This clonotype was obtained from a man aged 55-75 years with COVID-19, enrolled during active disease. The chain carries TRBV7-7 and TRBJ2-7, with D uncertain. The CDR3 sequence: CASSLRDSPSYEQYF. The DNA for the CDR3 is TGTGCTAGCAGCTTACGCGACTCGCCCTCCTACGAGCAGTACTTC.